This passage covers 26 T cell receptor beta chains from one sample sequenced in a study of beta chain features in type 1 diabetes. Every isolated RNA sample was fully reverse transcribed, so sequencing captured expressed TCRB transcripts. Profiling relied on immunoSEQ multiplex PCR, and the TCRdb table lists in-frame clones only, not all of them. The sample includes around 430,000 clones, 30% of them seen just once. The specimen sequenced was naive CD4+ T cells from blood. The source of these receptors is a man in his late teens or twenties in good health.

This clone occurred a few times. The chain carries TRBV10-3 and TRBJ2-3; TRBD1 matches 7 bases. This CDR3 region has 17 residues. J was trimmed by 2 bases and V by 3 bases; bases with no gene match: 11. Germline values: CDR1 ENHRY, CDR2 SYGVKD. The CDR3 coding sequence is TGTGCCATCAGTGATTATTCCCCCGGGACAGCCACAGATACGCAGTATTTT. Translating it yields CAISDYSPGTATDTQYF.

This chain links TRBV7-9 with TRBJ2-5, with D possibly matching TRBD2 (6 bases). The CDR3 runs 15 residues. Germline V CDR1 and CDR2: SEHNR, FQNEAQ (reference sequence). Between the trimmed V and J ends, which lost 0 bases and 0 bases, there was a span of 8 bases. The CDR3 DNA sequence: TGTGCCAGCAGCTTAGCGGCTAGCGACCAAGAGACCCAGTACTTC. Protein: CASSLAASDQETQYF.

The CDR3 bases are TGTGCCAGCAGTGGCGTCCCAGGGGTCGAGACCCAGTACTTC. Amino acids: CASSGVPGVETQYF. The V and J genes are TRBV25-1 and TRBJ2-5; TRBD1 is a possible D gene (6 bases). CDR3 length equals 14 residues. The V and J ends lost 4 bases and 5 bases respectively, with 14 bases between them. The V gene's germline CDR1 is MGHDK and CDR2 SYGVNS.

This rearrangement joins TRBV21-1 to TRBJ2-7; whether TRBD2, the table's D call, matches the DNA was not checked. TRBV21-1 is shown as a pseudogene. CDR3 size: 16 residues. The CDR3 loop reads CASSKLSLAASYEQYF. The CDR3 nucleotides are TGTGCCAGCAGCAAATTGAGCCTAGCGGCGTCCTACGAGCAGTACTTC.

The chain recombines TRBV6-6 with TRBJ2-7; 10 bases agree with TRBD1. V lost 6 bases and J lost 2; bases outside the gene matches: 4. This CDR3 contains 14 residues. Germline V gene lookup returns CDR1 MNHNY and CDR2 SVGAGI (reference sequence). CDR3 residues: CASREGQGTYEQYF. CDR3 nucleotides: TGTGCCAGCAGAGAGGGACAGGGGACCTACGAGCAGTACTTC.

With respect to this clone: Different DNA sequences within this sample yield the same CDR3. The chain employs TRBV9 and TRBJ2-3; D is undetermined. Germline CDR1 is SGDLS and CDR2 is YYNGEE. Deletions cut 2 bases from V and 0 bases from J, with 4 bases between. The length of the CDR3 is 13 residues. CDR3 sequence (DNA): TGTGCCAGCAGCGTTACTAGCACAGATACGCAGTATTTT. It encodes CASSVTSTDTQYF.

This clone was seen only a few times. The V gene is TRBV30, the J gene TRBJ1-2; 7 nucleotides match TRBD1. Losses at the gene ends were 3 bases for V and 3 bases for J; bases not matched to a gene: 7. CDR3 length equals 14 residues. Germline V CDR1 and CDR2: GTSNPN, SVGIG (reference sequence). CDR3 protein: CAWRMGTEYYGYTF. DNA of the CDR3: TGTGCCTGGAGGATGGGGACAGAGTACTATGGCTACACCTTC.

This clone was seen a few times. At the DNA level, this CDR3 is encoded by other sequences in the same sample as well. The CDR3 loop reads CAWSVGQYNEQFF. The CDR3 nucleotides are TGTGCCTGGAGTGTAGGACAGTACAATGAGCAGTTCTTC. The chain combines TRBV30 with TRBJ2-1, with D possibly TRBD1 on 6 matching bases. The length of the CDR3 is 13 residues. V gave up 0 bases and J gave up 4 bases, with 7 bases separating them. Germline CDR1 reads GTSNPN; CDR2 reads SVGIG (reference sequence).

The chain joins TRBV7-9 to TRBJ2-1; 11 bases align to TRBD2. This CDR3 has 15 residues. The germline CDR1 and CDR2 sequences are SEHNR and FQNEAQ (reference sequence). The ends lost 2 bases at V and 8 bases at J; junction bases unmatched: 5. The CDR3 bases are TGTGCCAGCAGCTTATTGACTAGCGGGAAACATGAGCAGTTCTTC. Encoded protein: CASSLLTSGKHEQFF.

The V call is TRBV20-1, the J call TRBJ2-3; D unresolved. The CDR3 contains 11 residues. Germline V gives CDR1 DFQATT, CDR2 SNEGSKA (reference sequence). V dropped 3 bases and J dropped 6 bases, with 7 bases sitting between them. The CDR3 bases are TGCAGTGCTAGTATTTTGGATACGCAGTATTTT. Its protein product is CSASILDTQYF.

This clone occurred a few times. The genes are TRBV30 and TRBJ1-5; no definite D call. Germline CDR1 is GTSNPN and CDR2 is SVGIG (reference sequence). The CDR3 consists of 13 residues. Trimming left V 0 bases short and J 3 bases short, with 6 bases between. CDR3 region: CAWSVPPNQPQHF. The CDR3 DNA sequence: TGTGCCTGGAGTGTCCCCCCCAATCAGCCCCAGCATTTT.

This sequence joins TRBV10-3 and TRBJ2-3; maybe TRBD2 (6 bases). Per germline, CDR1 ENHRY and CDR2 SYGVKD. Trimming took off 3 bases at V and 1 base at J, with 8 bases between the two ends. The CDR3 extends over 14 amino acids. The CDR3 DNA reads TGTGCCATCAGTGATTCTAGCGGCACAGATACGCAGTATTTT. Its translation: CAISDSSGTDTQYF.

This clone has a handful of counts. The chain couples TRBV7-9 to TRBJ2-1, with 8 bases lining up with TRBD1. Germline V gives CDR1 SEHNR, CDR2 FQNEAQ (reference sequence). Trimming removed 5 bases from V and 10 bases from J; junction bases left unmatched: 16. This CDR3 region has 16 residues. The chain's CDR3 is CASSIPRDRPSGEQFF. The CDR3 DNA reads TGTGCCAGCAGCATCCCCCGGGACAGGCCTTCGGGGGAGCAGTTCTTC.

This rearrangement joins TRBV7-9 to TRBJ2-1, with 14 bases identical to TRBD2. The CDR3 contains 15 residues. Germline V gene lookup returns CDR1 SEHNR and CDR2 FQNEAQ (reference sequence). V lost 5 bases and J lost 12; bases outside the gene matches: 9. CDR3 amino acids: CASSPRLAGGAGQFF. The CDR3 region has the DNA TGTGCCAGCAGCCCGCGACTAGCGGGGGGGGCAGGGCAGTTCTTC.

This chain links TRBV5-6 with TRBJ2-4; tentatively, D is TRBD1 (5 bases). The CDR3 is 14 residues long. V lost 1 base and J lost 8, with 13 bases in between. Germline CDR1 and CDR2: SGHDT and YYEEEE. This CDR3 is CASSLRGIPHIQYF. The CDR3 nucleotides read TGTGCCAGCAGCTTGAGGGGCATACCACACATTCAGTACTTC.

This chain links TRBV7-2 with TRBJ2-3; no reliable D call. There are 14 residues in the CDR3. In germline, CDR1 is SGHTA, CDR2 FQGNSA. V gave up 4 bases and J gave up 2 bases, with 10 bases separating them. CDR3 loop: CASSSRINTDTQYF. CDR3 nucleotide sequence: TGTGCCAGCAGCTCAAGAATCAACACAGATACGCAGTATTTT.

This clone has more than one count but fewer than ten. The chain links TRBV9 to TRBJ2-4; perhaps TRBD1 as D (6 bases). From germline, CDR1 is SGDLS and CDR2 YYNGEE. This CDR3 is built from 13 residues. V lost 5 bases and J 7 bases, leaving 13 bases between the germline ends. DNA for the CDR3: TGTGCCAGCAGTGCCGGGACACAGAACATTCAGTACTTC. Translated, it gives CASSAGTQNIQYF.

This chain uses TRBV30 with TRBJ1-2, with D perhaps matching TRBD1 (5 bases). Between the trimmed V and J ends, which lost 4 bases and 7 bases, there was a span of 25 bases. This CDR3 has 16 amino acids. Looked up from germline, CDR1 is GTSNPN and CDR2 is SVGIG (reference sequence). CDR3: CAWNPNQLGGRGGYTF. The CDR3 DNA is TGTGCCTGGAACCCCAACCAACTGGGCGGAAGGGGTGGCTACACCTTC.

This clone appeared a single time. The rearrangement joins TRBV5-1 to TRBJ2-1, with 11 positions matching TRBD2. The V and J ends lost 3 bases and 7 bases, in that order; junction bases with no gene match: 6. The CDR3 consists of 15 residues. The germline gives CDR1 SGHRS, CDR2 YFSETQ. The CDR3 region has the DNA TGCGCCAGCAGCTCCCTAGCGGGGGGCCTAAATGAGCAGTTCTTC. Encoded protein: CASSSLAGGLNEQFF.

This clone was seen a few times. The chain carries TRBV9 and TRBJ2-5, with a possible D match to TRBD1 (6 bases). Germline V gene lookup returns CDR1 SGDLS and CDR2 YYNGEE. Deletions cut 4 bases from V and 5 bases from J, with 15 bases between. The CDR3 totals 14 residues. CDR3 DNA: TGTGCCAGCAGCCTGGCAGGGGTAGGGGAGACCCAGTACTTC. Translating it yields CASSLAGVGETQYF.

This clone was observed a handful of times. The rearrangement joins TRBV7-2 to TRBJ2-7; D remains ambiguous. This CDR3 has 13 amino acids. Germline CDR1 reads SGHTA; CDR2 reads FQGNSA. V was trimmed by 7 bases and J by 3 bases, leaving 13 bases between them. CDR3 DNA sequence: TGTGCCAGCACCTACCGGCTGGGCTACGAGCAGTACTTC. Its protein is CASTYRLGYEQYF.

This clone appeared a few times. V and J are TRBV30 and TRBJ2-7, with 7 bases that match TRBD2. CDR3 length equals 17 residues. Trimming took 0 bases from V and 1 from J; bases not matched to a gene: 12. Germline loops: CDR1 GTSNPN, CDR2 SVGIG (reference sequence). For the CDR3, the DNA is TGTGCCTGGAGTGTACAGCGGGGCGGAGCGGTATCCTACGAGCAGTACTTC. This encodes CAWSVQRGGAVSYEQYF.

The genes are TRBV30 and TRBJ1-4; possible D gene TRBD1, 5 bases. The V end was cut by 0 bases, the J end by 8 bases, with 16 bases between. Germline CDR1 reads GTSNPN; CDR2 reads SVGIG (reference sequence). There are 15 residues in the CDR3. In DNA form, the CDR3 reads TGTGCCTGGAGTGTACTAGGGAGGGGAGGCGAAAAACTGTTTTTT. This translates into CAWSVLGRGGEKLFF. Full variable domain (outside the CDR3, taken from reference TRBV30 and TRBJ1-4): SQTIHQWPATLVQPVGSPLSLECTVEGTSNPNLYWYRQAAGRGLQLLFYSVGIGQISSEVPQNLSASRPQDRQFILSSKKLLLSDSGFYLCAWSVLGRGGEKLFFGSGTQLSVL.

The J gene is TRBJ2-1, the V gene TRBV7-9, with TRBD2 matching over 11 bases. The V gene's germline CDR1 is SEHNR and CDR2 FQNEAQ (reference sequence). The CDR3 sequence is 17 residues long. Losses at the gene ends were 5 bases for V and 4 bases for J; bases not matched to a gene: 10. The CDR3 DNA follows: TGTGCCAGCAGCCTATTCGGGGGGACTAGCGGATACAATGAGCAGTTCTTC. It yields the protein CASSLFGGTSGYNEQFF. The complete variable domain, with remaining parts taken from reference TRBV7-9 and TRBJ2-1, reads DTGVSQNPRHKITKRGQNVTFRCDPISEHNRLYWYRQTLGQGPEFLTYFQNEAQLEKSRLLSDRFSAERPKGSFSTLEIQRTEQGDSAMYLCASSLFGGTSGYNEQFFGPGTRLTVL.

The chain joins TRBV9 to TRBJ1-2; no definite D call. The CDR3 is 12 residues long. V lost 0 bases to trimming and J lost 13 bases, with 13 bases between them. CDR1 and CDR2 from the germline V gene are SGDLS and YYNGEE. CDR3 coding DNA: TGTGCCAGCAGCGTAGAGTGGACGCCCCGCACCTTC. Translation gives CASSVEWTPRTF.

This sequence joins TRBV18 and TRBJ2-1; possible D gene TRBD2, 5 bases. The V end lost 4 bases, the J end lost 9 bases, and 16 bases lay between the germline ends. The CDR3 extends over 14 amino acids. Germline lookup yields CDR1 KGHSH and CDR2 LQKENI. The CDR3 DNA reads as TGTGCCAGCTCACTTTCACTAGAAGGCACTGAGCAGTTCTTC. This codes for CASSLSLEGTEQFF.